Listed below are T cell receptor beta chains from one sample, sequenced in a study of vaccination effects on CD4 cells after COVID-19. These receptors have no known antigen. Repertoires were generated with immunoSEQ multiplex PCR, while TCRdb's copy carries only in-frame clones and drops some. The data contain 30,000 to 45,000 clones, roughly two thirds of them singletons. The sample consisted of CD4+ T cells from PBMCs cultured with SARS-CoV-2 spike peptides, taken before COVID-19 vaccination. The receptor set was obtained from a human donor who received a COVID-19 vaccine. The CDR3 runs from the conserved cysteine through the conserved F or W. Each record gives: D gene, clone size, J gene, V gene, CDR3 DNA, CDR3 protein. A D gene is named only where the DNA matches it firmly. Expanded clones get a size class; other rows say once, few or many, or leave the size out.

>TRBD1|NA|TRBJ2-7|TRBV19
TGTGCCAGTAGTCTCCCGGGACAGGGGACGTACGAGCAGTACTTC
CASSLPGQGTYEQYF
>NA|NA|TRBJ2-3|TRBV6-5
TGTGCCAGCAGTAGCGAGGGGGATACGCAGTATTTT
CASSSEGDTQYF
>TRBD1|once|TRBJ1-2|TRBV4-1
TGCGCCAGCAGCCAAGATGACAGGGCAGGTGGCTACACCTTC
CASSQDDRAGGYTF
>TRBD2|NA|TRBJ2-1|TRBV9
TGTGCCAGCAGCGTAGGGCGGGGGACCTACAATGAGCAGTTCTTC
CASSVGRGTYNEQFF
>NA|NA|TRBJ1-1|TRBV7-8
TGTGCCAGCAGCACCACTTCGGGGTTGGGGACTGAAGCTTTCTTT
CASSTTSGLGTEAFF
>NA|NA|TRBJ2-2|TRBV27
TGTGCCAGCAGTTCGGACAGAGGAAACACCGGGGAGCTGTTTTTT
CASSSDRGNTGELFF
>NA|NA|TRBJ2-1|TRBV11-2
TGTGCCAGCAGCTTTCAAGACTTCTCCTACAATGAGCAGTTCTTC
CASSFQDFSYNEQFF
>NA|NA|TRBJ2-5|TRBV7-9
TGTGCCAGCAGCTCCCGAGAGACCCAGTACTTC
CASSSRETQYF
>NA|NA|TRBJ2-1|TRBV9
TGTGCCAGCAGCGGGACTTCCGGGCGCGATGAGCAGTTCTTC
CASSGTSGRDEQFF
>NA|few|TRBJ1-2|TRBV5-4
TGTGCCAGCACCTTTGGGGCTAGCAGTACTTATGGCTACACCTTC
CASTFGASSTYGYTF
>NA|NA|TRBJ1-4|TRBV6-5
TGTGCCAGCAGTTACTCGAAAACAGGTCGGGATGAAAAACTGTTTTTT
CASSYSKTGRDEKLFF
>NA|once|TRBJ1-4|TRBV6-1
TGTGCCAGCAGTGAATTATTCCCAGTTGGGGAAAAACTGTTTTTT
CASSELFPVGEKLFF
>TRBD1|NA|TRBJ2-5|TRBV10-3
TGTGCCATCAGTGGGGACAGGGGGCCCCCCCAGTACTTC
CAISGDRGPPQYF
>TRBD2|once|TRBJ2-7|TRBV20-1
TGCAGTGCTAGTAGACTAGCGGGAGGCGAGCAGTACTTC
CSASRLAGGEQYF
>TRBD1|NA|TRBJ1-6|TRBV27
TGTGCCAGCAGTTTACGCCGGGGACAGGGGAGCACACCCCTCCACTTT
CASSLRRGQGSTPLHF
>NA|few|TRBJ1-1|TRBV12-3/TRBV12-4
TGTGCCAGCGTGTTGACTGAAGCTTTCTTT
CASVLTEAFF
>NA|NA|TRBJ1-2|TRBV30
TGTGCCATAGGACACACTAGAACAGGCTACACCTTC
CAIGHTRTGYTF
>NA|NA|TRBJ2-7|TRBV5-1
TGCGCCAGCAGCTTTCTGGGACCTTCCTACGAGCAGTACTTC
CASSFLGPSYEQYF
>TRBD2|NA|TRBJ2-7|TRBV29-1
TGCAGCGTTGGGGAGGGGTCCCACTACGAGCAGTACTTC
CSVGEGSHYEQYF
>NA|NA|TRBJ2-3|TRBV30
TGTGCCTGGAGTGTCCCAGCGTCAGATACGCAGTATTTT
CAWSVPASDTQYF
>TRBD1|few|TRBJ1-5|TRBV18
TGTGCCAGCTCACCAGGGACAGGGATCAGCAATCAGCCCCAGCATTTT
CASSPGTGISNQPQHF
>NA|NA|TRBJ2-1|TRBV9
TGTGCCAGCAGCGTACAGGGATCTCGGTACAATGAGCAGTTCTTC
CASSVQGSRYNEQFF
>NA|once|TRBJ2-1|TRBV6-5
TGTGCCAGCAGTTACTCGACTAGAAACAATGAGCAGTTCTTC
CASSYSTRNNEQFF
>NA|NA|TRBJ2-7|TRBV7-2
TGTGCCAGCAGCCCTAGTCGCGGGCGGGCCTACGAGCAGTACTTC
CASSPSRGRAYEQYF
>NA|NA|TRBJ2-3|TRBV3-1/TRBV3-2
TGTGCCAGCAGCCTCCGTAGTGGGGGGCGGATAGATACGCAGTATTTT
CASSLRSGGRIDTQYF
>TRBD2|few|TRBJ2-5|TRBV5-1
TGCGCCAGCGGCCTGGGGGGGTTCCGGGAGACCCAGTACTTC
CASGLGGFRETQYF
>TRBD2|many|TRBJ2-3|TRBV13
TGTGCCAGCAGCCCTTGGCTAGCGGGGGGTCCAGATACGCAGTATTTT
CASSPWLAGGPDTQYF
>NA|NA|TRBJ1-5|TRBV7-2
TGTGCCAGCAGCTTAGCGTATGGGCTGAATCAGCCCCAGCATTTT
CASSLAYGLNQPQHF